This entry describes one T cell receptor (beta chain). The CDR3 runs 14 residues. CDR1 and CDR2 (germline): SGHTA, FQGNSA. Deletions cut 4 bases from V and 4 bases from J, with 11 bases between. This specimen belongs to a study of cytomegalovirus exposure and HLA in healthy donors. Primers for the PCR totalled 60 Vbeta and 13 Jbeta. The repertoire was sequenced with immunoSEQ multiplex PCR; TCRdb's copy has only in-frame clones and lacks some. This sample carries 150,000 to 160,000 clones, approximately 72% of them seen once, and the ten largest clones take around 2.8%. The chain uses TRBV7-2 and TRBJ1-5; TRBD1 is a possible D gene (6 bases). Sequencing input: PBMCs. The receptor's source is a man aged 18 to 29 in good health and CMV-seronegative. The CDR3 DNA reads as TGTGCCAGCAGCTCTCCACAGGGTAATCAGCCCCAGCATTTT. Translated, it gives CASSSPQGNQPQHF.